These 27 T cell receptor beta chains share one sample of origin, sequenced in a study of control samples from healthy donors and cancer patients. The table came from immunoSEQ multiplex PCR; TCRdb's copy has only in-frame clones and leaves some out. The sample has 200,000 to 250,000 clones, around 94% seen once. The specimen was blood. The receptor set was obtained from a man aged 45 to 65 in good health.

V and J are TRBV28 and TRBJ2-5, with D unclear. V was pared by 3 bases and J by 2 bases, with 13 bases between. The CDR3 runs to 15 residues. CDR1 MDHEN and CDR2 SYDVKM come from the germline V gene. Written as DNA, the CDR3 is TGTGCCAGCAGTTTCCCCCGGTACCAGCAAGAGACCCAGTACTTC. It codes for CASSFPRYQQETQYF.

DNA of the CDR3: TGTGCCAGCAGCTTAGTAGTCCACTATAATTCACCCCTCCACTTT. Translated, it gives CASSLVVHYNSPLHF. This chain joins TRBV7-2 and TRBJ1-6; D is ambiguous. The length of the CDR3 is 15 residues. V shed 1 base and J shed 3 bases, with 7 bases lying between them. Germline V gene sequence: CDR1 SGHTA, CDR2 FQGNSA.

Remarks on this clone: Other nucleotide sequences from this sample produce the same CDR3. The rearrangement joins TRBV18 to TRBJ1-5; 7 nucleotides line up with TRBD1. Germline CDR1 and CDR2: KGHSH and LQKENI. The junction had 0 bases not matched to a gene; V was cut back by 3 bases and J by 4 bases. This CDR3 is built from 13 residues. Here the CDR3 reads CASSPGQNQPQHF. The CDR3 nucleotides are TGTGCCAGCTCACCGGGACAGAATCAGCCCCAGCATTTT.

The chain combines TRBV28 with TRBJ2-6, with D tentatively TRBD1 (5 bases). CDR1 and CDR2 (germline): MDHEN, SYDVKM. The CDR3 totals 14 residues. The V gene lost 7 bases and the J gene lost 3 bases, with 10 bases spanning the gap. The CDR3 coding sequence is TGTGCCAGCAAGGCAGGGAATGGGGCCAACGTCCTGACTTTC. Translated: CASKAGNGANVLTF.

The chain links TRBV28 to TRBJ1-2; D gene ambiguous. Germline lookup yields CDR1 MDHEN and CDR2 SYDVKM. This CDR3 region has 12 residues. Trimming removed 1 base from V and 6 bases from J, with 6 bases in between. The CDR3 bases are TGTGCCAGCAGTTTATATGGGGATGGCTACACCTTC. It is translated as CASSLYGDGYTF.

The CDR3 reads CASSPTADTQYF. In nucleotides, the CDR3 is TGTGCCAGCAGCCCTACGGCAGATACGCAGTATTTT. The chain has TRBV5-6 and TRBJ2-3; D is unclear. The germline V and J ends were trimmed by 4 bases and 4 bases, with 7 bases remaining between them. The CDR3 has 12 amino acids. Germline V gene data show CDR1 as SGHDT and CDR2 as YYEEEE.

The rearrangement joins TRBV5-4 to TRBJ1-2; 9 bases fit TRBD1. In germline, CDR1 is SGHNT, CDR2 YYREEE (reference sequence). The CDR3 totals 15 residues. The junction had 10 bases not matched to a gene; V was cut back by 3 bases and J by 7 bases. CDR3 sequence reads: CASSYQTGTGPGYTF. The DNA of the CDR3 is TGTGCCAGCAGCTACCAGACCGGGACAGGGCCTGGCTACACCTTC.

The J gene is TRBJ1-4, the V gene TRBV24-1; 11 bases are shared with TRBD1. The germline gives CDR1 KGHDR, CDR2 SFDVKD. The V segment lost 4 bases and the J segment 6 bases; nucleotides outside the gene matches: 9. The CDR3 sequence is 17 residues long. DNA of the CDR3: TGTGCCACCAGTGAGGGGACAGGGGGGTCTGCTGATGAAAAACTGTTTTTT. Translated: CATSEGTGGSADEKLFF.

The CDR3 DNA follows: TGCGCCAACCAGGGGACAGGGGCCTCACTAGCCAAAAACATTCAGTACTTC. It specifies CANQGTGASLAKNIQYF. The chain is built from TRBV10-1 and TRBJ2-4, with TRBD1 matching 10 bases. This CDR3 region has 17 residues. V trimming: 10 bases; J trimming: 0 bases; junction bases outside the gene matches: 12. Germline V gives CDR1 WNHNN, CDR2 SYGVQD (reference sequence).

CDR3 nucleotides: TGTGCCAGCAGCTCCTCTCGGAACAATGAGCAGTTCTTC. This gives the protein CASSSSRNNEQFF. The rearrangement links TRBV5-4 to TRBJ2-1; no firm D call. V lost 3 bases, J lost 5 bases, and 9 bases lay in between. The CDR3 totals 13 residues. Germline values: CDR1 SGHNT, CDR2 YYREEE (reference sequence).

The chain joins TRBV14 to TRBJ1-1; the match to TRBD1 covers 7 bases. The germline V gene has CDR1 SGHDN and CDR2 FVKESK. V trimming: 4 bases; J trimming: 0 bases; junction bases outside the gene matches: 2. The CDR3 runs to 14 residues. CDR3 in DNA: TGTGCCAGCAGCCGCGGGACAGTGAACACTGAAGCTTTCTTT. Protein product: CASSRGTVNTEAFF. Based on the CDR3 plus reference TRBV14 and TRBJ1-1, the full variable domain is EAGVTQFPSHSVIEKGQTVTLRCDPISGHDNLYWYRRVMGKEIKFLLHFVKESKQDESGMPNNRFLAERTGGTYSTLKVQPAELEDSGVYFCASSRGTVNTEAFFGQGTRLTVV.

The chain carries TRBV11-2 and TRBJ1-2, with 9 bases lining up with TRBD1. CDR3 length: 14 residues. V lost 8 bases to trimming and J lost 3 bases; unmatched junction nucleotides: 7. CDR1 SGHAT and CDR2 FQNNGV come from the germline V gene. CDR3 sequence (DNA): TGTGCCAGCCGCACAGGGGGCGTAGACTATGGCTACACCTTC. Residues: CASRTGGVDYGYTF.

Only one count was recorded for this clone. The chain joins TRBV14 to TRBJ1-6; D remains ambiguous. Trimming took off 3 bases at V and 9 bases at J, with 12 bases between the two ends. The CDR3 has 14 amino acids. CDR1 is SGHDN, CDR2 FVKESK, per germline. In DNA form, the CDR3 reads TGTGCCAGCAGCCACCCAACCCGGAGTTCACCCCTCCACTTT. Protein: CASSHPTRSSPLHF.

The rearrangement uses TRBV7-2 and TRBJ2-3, with D uncertain. The CDR3 covers 15 residues. Germline V lookup: CDR1 SGHTA, CDR2 FQGNSA. Trimming stripped 2 bases from V and 1 base from J, with 10 bases between. The CDR3 DNA sequence: TGTGCCAGCAGCTTAAGCAGTCTTCGCACAGATACGCAGTATTTT. Its protein is CASSLSSLRTDTQYF.

The chain combines TRBV6-5 with TRBJ2-2; possible D gene TRBD2, 5 bases. From germline, CDR1 is MNHEY and CDR2 SVGAGI. V shed 10 bases and J shed 0 bases, with 15 bases lying between them. This CDR3 contains 15 residues. CDR3 loop: CATSFRLTNTGELFF. CDR3 bases: TGTGCCACCAGCTTTAGACTAACGAACACCGGGGAGCTGTTTTTT.

V is TRBV6-6 and J is TRBJ2-5; 10 nucleotides agree with TRBD2. CDR3 length equals 16 residues. With V trimmed by 2 bases and J by 3 bases, 6 bases remained unmatched. CDR1 and CDR2 (germline): MNHNY, SVGAGI (reference sequence). The CDR3 coding sequence is TGTGCCAGCAGTTACGGTAGCGGACTAGCGGAAGAGACCCAGTACTTC. It specifies CASSYGSGLAEETQYF.

V is TRBV19 and J is TRBJ2-1; 10 nucleotides match TRBD1. The CDR3 covers 15 residues. Germline values: CDR1 LNHDA, CDR2 SQIVND (reference sequence). The trim removed 4 bases at V and 6 bases at J, leaving 6 bases unmatched. The CDR3 here is CASSRGQGSPNEQFF. The CDR3 bases are TGTGCCAGTAGTAGGGGACAGGGGTCACCCAATGAGCAGTTCTTC.

The CDR3 loop reads CASSTGQGASEAFF. The CDR3 DNA reads as TGCGCCAGCAGCACGGGACAGGGGGCGTCCGAAGCTTTCTTT. The rearrangement links TRBV5-1 to TRBJ1-1, with 12 bases identical to TRBD1. CDR1 and CDR2 (germline): SGHRS, YFSETQ. The CDR3 has 14 residues. The ends lost 4 bases at V and 8 bases at J; junction bases unmatched: 6.

V is TRBV30 and J is TRBJ1-5; no clear D gene. The V end was cut by 5 bases, the J end by 3 bases, with 14 bases between. The CDR3 length is 14 residues. Germline CDR1 GTSNPN, CDR2 SVGIG (reference sequence). The CDR3, as DNA: TGTGCCTGGTCAAAAGGCCAGTTCAATCAGCCCCAGCATTTT. Its translation: CAWSKGQFNQPQHF.

The chain employs TRBV6-5 and TRBJ2-3; 8 bases align to TRBD1. Trimming at V came to 5 bases and at J to 2 bases, leaving 6 bases not matched to a gene. Germline lookup yields CDR1 MNHEY and CDR2 SVGAGI. This CDR3 is 15 amino acids long. CDR3 nucleotides: TGTGCCAGCAGTCACGGACAGGGAATCACAGATACGCAGTATTTT. Translating gives CASSHGQGITDTQYF.

V usage is TRBV11-2 and J usage is TRBJ1-1; tentative D call: TRBD1 (5 bases). The V end was cut by 4 bases, the J end by 1 base, with 19 bases between. CDR3 length: 17 residues. In germline, CDR1 is SGHAT, CDR2 FQNNGV. CDR3 sequence (DNA): TGTGCCAGCAGCTACCCAAGACAGTCCAATGCGAACACTGAAGCTTTCTTT. This encodes CASSYPRQSNANTEAFF.

The chain uses TRBV11-2 and TRBJ1-6; 9 nucleotides match TRBD1. With V trimmed by 0 bases and J by 4 bases, 7 bases remained unmatched. The germline gives CDR1 SGHAT, CDR2 FQNNGV. The CDR3 length is 18 residues. The CDR3 region is CASSLEGTGSLYNSPLHF. The DNA of the CDR3 is TGTGCCAGCAGCTTAGAAGGGACAGGGAGTCTGTATAATTCACCCCTCCACTTT.

The rearrangement links TRBV2 to TRBJ1-1; 8 bases line up with TRBD1. CDR1 is SNHLY and CDR2 is FYNNEI in the germline V gene. CDR3 length: 14 residues. The V gene end was trimmed by 8 bases and the J gene end by 3 bases; junction bases not matched to a gene: 8. DNA for the CDR3: TGTGCCAGCGGGTCGGCAGGGGGCCACACTGAAGCTTTCTTT. It specifies CASGSAGGHTEAFF. The variable domain in full, completed from reference TRBV2 and TRBJ1-1, reads EPEVTQTPSHQVTQMGQEVILRCVPISNHLYFYWYRQILGQKVEFLVSFYNNEISEKSEIFDDQFSVERPDGSNFTLKIRSTKLEDSAMYFCASGSAGGHTEAFFGQGTRLTVV.

The chain recombines TRBV28 with TRBJ2-5; D is ambiguous. The CDR3 spans 11 residues. Trimming removed 6 bases at V and 5 bases at J, with 7 bases between. The germline gives CDR1 MDHEN, CDR2 SYDVKM. This chain's CDR3 is CASSRAETQYF. CDR3 bases: TGTGCCAGCAGCCGAGCGGAGACCCAGTACTTC.

The chain uses TRBV5-1 and TRBJ1-2; D not certain. V was shortened by 0 bases and J by 3 bases, with 12 bases between the two germline ends. Germline-derived CDR1 and CDR2 are SGHRS and YFSETQ. The CDR3 extends over 15 amino acids. For the CDR3, the DNA is TGCGCCAGCAGCTTGGGTGACACCGATCACTATGGCTACACCTTC. It yields the protein CASSLGDTDHYGYTF.

The chain links TRBV21-1 to TRBJ1-5. TRBV21-1 is a pseudogene locus. CDR3 size: 23 residues. In DNA form, the CDR3 reads TGTGCCAGCAGCAAAGCGGGACGAGAGGGAGGGGCGCCTTTAATATTTAGCAATCAGCCCCAGCATTTT. It codes for CASSKAGREGGAPLIFSNQPQHF.

V and J are TRBV28 and TRBJ1-4; D call uncertain. Trimming shortened V by 7 bases and J by 8 bases, and 11 bases separated the two germline ends. Germline lookup yields CDR1 MDHEN and CDR2 SYDVKM. This CDR3 region has 12 residues. CDR3: CASISEGEKLFF. The CDR3 DNA is TGTGCCAGCATCTCGGAAGGCGAAAAACTGTTTTTT.